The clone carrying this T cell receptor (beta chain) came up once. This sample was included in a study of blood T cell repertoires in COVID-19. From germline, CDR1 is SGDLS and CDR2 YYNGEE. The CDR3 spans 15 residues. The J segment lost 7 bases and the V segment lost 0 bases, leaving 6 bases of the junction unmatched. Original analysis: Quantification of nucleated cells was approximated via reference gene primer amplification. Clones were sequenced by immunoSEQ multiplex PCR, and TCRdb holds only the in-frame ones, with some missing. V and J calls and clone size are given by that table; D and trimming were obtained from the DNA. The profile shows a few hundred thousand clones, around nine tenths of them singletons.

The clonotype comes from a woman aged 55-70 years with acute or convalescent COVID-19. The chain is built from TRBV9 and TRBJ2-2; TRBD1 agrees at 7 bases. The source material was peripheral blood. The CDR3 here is CASSVGPTGVGELFF. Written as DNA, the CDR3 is TGTGCCAGCAGCGTAGGACCTACAGGGGTCGGGGAGCTGTTTTTT.